These 10 T cell receptor beta chains came from one sample sequenced in a study of T cells after yellow fever vaccination. TCRdb reprocessed the 5' RACE reads with MiXCR, giving one entry per CDR3 protein. Among 110,000 to 150,000 distinct CDR3 sequences listed, approximately 6.6% were seen once. The sequencing used CD4+ T cells sorted from PBMCs, collected 10 days after the yellow fever booster vaccination. These receptors all stem from a man aged 30 to 45 who received the YFV17D yellow fever vaccine.

This clonotype was seen many times. CDR3 sequence (DNA): TGTGCCAGCAGGGCGACAGGGGTGGAGACCCAGTACTTC. Translated: CASRATGVETQYF. The V and J genes are TRBV7-2 and TRBJ2-5, with 8 nucleotides matching TRBD1. The CDR3 has 13 residues. Germline V gene sequence: CDR1 SGHTA, CDR2 FQGNSA. V shed 6 bases, J shed 5 bases, and the junction held 5 bases outside the gene matches.

This clonotype was detected ten times or more. CDR3 residues: CSARGVEAGVRETQYF. The CDR3 DNA follows: TGCAGTGCTAGAGGGGTAGAAGCGGGAGTTAGAGAGACCCAGTACTTC. The chain is built from TRBV20-1 and TRBJ2-5; 8 bases agree with TRBD2. This CDR3 comprises 16 residues. CDR1 DFQATT and CDR2 SNEGSKA come from the germline V gene (reference sequence). V lost 1 base to trimming and J lost 4 bases; unmatched junction nucleotides: 11.

This clonotype has ten or more counts. CDR3 DNA sequence: TGTGCCAGCAGTTTATCTTGGTCTAGCGGGAGCGGTGAGCAGTTCTTC. Its protein is CASSLSWSSGSGEQFF. This chain uses TRBV27 with TRBJ2-1; 10 nucleotides line up with TRBD2. The length of the CDR3 is 16 residues. V shed 0 bases, J shed 9 bases, and the junction held 8 bases outside the gene matches. Germline V gene lookup returns CDR1 MNHEY and CDR2 SMNVEV (reference sequence).

This clonotype appeared many times. The rearrangement links TRBV10-3 to TRBJ1-5; TRBD1 might be the D (6 bases). This CDR3 contains 14 residues. Germline V gene data show CDR1 as ENHRY and CDR2 as SYGVKD. The germline V and J ends were trimmed by 3 bases and 0 bases, with 6 bases remaining between them. CDR3: CAISEQGSNQPQHF. The CDR3 coding sequence is TGTGCCATCAGTGAACAGGGTAGCAATCAGCCCCAGCATTTT.

This clonotype was seen many times. The chain combines TRBV27 with TRBJ1-5; 7 bases map to TRBD1. Germline CDR1 is MNHEY and CDR2 is SMNVEV (reference sequence). The CDR3 spans 15 residues. Germline trimming cut 3 bases from V and 0 bases from J; bases unmatched to any gene: 2. The CDR3 spells CASSFRQGSNQPQHF. As DNA, the CDR3 is TGTGCCAGCAGTTTCCGACAGGGTAGCAATCAGCCCCAGCATTTT.

The table lists this clonotype with many counts. The chain joins TRBV5-6 to TRBJ2-3, with unresolved D. The CDR3 contains 12 residues. V lost 4 bases, J lost 4 bases, and 7 bases lay in between. CDR1 SGHDT and CDR2 YYEEEE come from the germline V gene. The CDR3 DNA reads as TGTGCCAGCAGCCGGCAGCCAGATACGCAGTATTTT. As protein: CASSRQPDTQYF.

This clonotype has a count of ten or more. V usage is TRBV18 and J usage is TRBJ2-1; 9 bases agree with TRBD2. Germline V gene lookup returns CDR1 KGHSH and CDR2 LQKENI. The CDR3 has 16 amino acids. With V trimmed by 3 bases and J by 2 bases, 5 bases remained unmatched. The DNA of the CDR3 is TGTGCCAGCTCACCTGTGGCTAGCGGGACCTACAATGAGCAGTTCTTC. Residues: CASSPVASGTYNEQFF.

This clonotype was counted ten times or more. This chain joins TRBV7-6 and TRBJ2-7; 7 bases line up with TRBD2. Germline V gene lookup returns CDR1 SGHVS and CDR2 FNYEAQ. CDR3 size: 16 residues. V shed 2 bases and J 6 bases; nucleotides not matched to a gene: 13. The CDR3, as DNA: TGTGCCAGCAGCTTATCCCAGCTGGCGGGAGTAGGCGAGCAGTACTTC. It is translated as CASSLSQLAGVGEQYF.

The chain carries TRBV20-1 and TRBJ2-2; TRBD1 might be the D (6 bases). Germline assignment: CDR1 DFQATT and CDR2 SNEGSKA (reference sequence). The CDR3 consists of 15 residues. The germline V and J ends were trimmed by 2 bases and 4 bases, with 14 bases remaining between them. The DNA for the CDR3 is TGCAGTGCTAGATTACCGGGACACCTCACCGGGGAGCTGTTTTTT. Protein sequence: CSARLPGHLTGELFF.

This clonotype occurred many times. This chain joins TRBV29-1 and TRBJ2-5; 7 bases are shared with TRBD2. This CDR3 has 14 amino acids. The trim removed 6 bases at V and 1 base at J, leaving 8 bases unmatched. Germline lookup yields CDR1 SQVTM and CDR2 ANQGSEA. The CDR3 is CSVTPGLLQETQYF. The CDR3 coding sequence is TGCAGCGTAACGCCGGGACTACTCCAAGAGACCCAGTACTTC.